These T cell receptor beta chains were read from a single sample in a study of CD8 T cells in Susac syndrome. One entry per CDR3 protein, called by TCRdb with MiXCR from the immunoSEQ multiplex PCR reads. Of roughly 150,000 distinct CDR3 sequences in the sample, approximately 95% are singletons; the top ten hold 0.16%. Sequencing input: CD4+ T cells from PBMCs. The receptors shown here come from a human donor with Susac syndrome. Each CDR3 is given with its conserved first and last residue. Each record gives: clone size, D gene, J gene, V gene, CDR3 protein, CDR3 DNA. The D gene is left open where the match is weak. Size values are once, few and many counts, or a class for expanded clones, and some rows have none.

-,-,TRBJ1-5,TRBV6-5,CASSYSGSGQPQHF,TGTGCCAGCAGTTACTCGGGAAGCGGTCAGCCCCAGCATTTT
-,TRBD2,TRBJ2-3,TRBV7-7,CASSRTSGVGDTQYF,TGTGCCAGCAGCCGGACTAGCGGGGTCGGAGATACGCAGTATTTT
-,TRBD2,TRBJ2-1,TRBV6-1,CASSHRPSGERGNEQFF,TGTGCCAGCAGTCATAGGCCTAGCGGGGAGCGGGGGAATGAGCAGTTCTTC
-,-,TRBJ1-2,TRBV12-3/TRBV12-4,CASSNLQSPINYGYTF,TGTGCCAGCAGTAACTTACAGTCGCCAATAAACTATGGCTACACCTTC
-,TRBD1,TRBJ1-5,TRBV29-1,CSVAQGEGNNQPQHF,TGCAGCGTTGCTCAGGGGGAGGGGAACAATCAGCCCCAGCATTTT
once,TRBD2,TRBJ2-1,TRBV29-1,CSASGVGYNEQFF,TGCAGCGCTAGCGGGGTTGGTTACAATGAGCAGTTCTTC
-,-,TRBJ2-5,TRBV9,CASSAEGETQYF,TGTGCCAGCAGCGCGGAGGGGGAGACCCAGTACTTC
-,-,TRBJ2-2,TRBV11-3,CASSFQGLTGELFF,TGTGCCAGCAGCTTCCAGGGGCTTACCGGGGAGCTGTTTTTT
-,-,TRBJ2-5,TRBV23-1,CASSPTGRGETQYF,TGCGCCAGCAGCCCGACCGGGCGGGGAGAGACCCAGTACTTC
-,TRBD1,TRBJ1-2,TRBV6-2/TRBV6-3,CASSFTGDGYTF,TGTGCCAGCAGTTTTACAGGGGATGGCTACACCTTC
once,-,TRBJ2-7,TRBV15,CATSGASGNEQYF,TGTGCCACCAGCGGAGCGTCCGGCAACGAGCAGTACTTC
-,TRBD2,TRBJ2-3,TRBV25-1,CASQTGIAGSRDTQYF,TGTGCCAGCCAGACCGGAATAGCGGGGTCACGAGATACGCAGTATTTT
once,-,TRBJ2-7,TRBV6-6,CASSYSTSEQYF,TGTGCCAGCAGTTACTCGACGTCCGAGCAGTACTTC
-,-,TRBJ2-1,TRBV4-3,CASSQDLSYNEQFF,TGCGCCAGCAGCCAAGATCTTTCCTACAATGAGCAGTTCTTC